These T cell receptor beta chains were read from a single sample in a study of blood T cell repertoires in COVID-19. Profiled with immunoSEQ multiplex PCR; TCRdb holds only in-frame clones, not every one. The sample has roughly 150,000 clones; approximately 84% are singletons. What was sequenced was PBMCs or T cells enriched from blood (not recorded which). All receptors derive from a woman between 35 and 50 years old with acute COVID-19. Each CDR3 is given with its conserved first and last residue. D genes are given only for firm matches. Only some rows state a clone size, as once, few, many or a class for expanded clones.

TRBV6-2/TRBV6-3	TRBJ1-1	.	.	TGTGCCAGCAGTTATTCTTATTCTGAAGCTTTCTTT	CASSYSYSEAFF
TRBV28	TRBJ1-1	.	.	TGTGCCAGCAGCGCAGGGGTGGCTGAAGCTTTCTTT	CASSAGVAEAFF
TRBV5-4	TRBJ2-3	.	.	TGTGCCAGCAGCCTACGGGACTTGGGAGATACGCAGTATTTT	CASSLRDLGDTQYF
TRBV2	TRBJ1-1	.	.	TGTGCCAGCAGCGGGGGGATCCTTAGCGAAGCTTTCTTT	CASSGGILSEAFF
TRBV27	TRBJ1-6	.	.	TGTGCCAGCAGTCTCAGGGAAAGCAATTCACCCCTCCACTTT	CASSLRESNSPLHF
TRBV30	TRBJ1-1	.	.	TGTGCCTGGAGTGCAAGCGGATACTTGAACACTGAAGCTTTCTTT	CAWSASGYLNTEAFF
TRBV9	TRBJ2-7	TRBD2	.	TGTGCCAGCAGCGTAGTGTCAGCGGGAGGAGAGCAGTACTTC	CASSVVSAGGEQYF
TRBV7-2	TRBJ2-5	.	.	TGTGCCAGCAGCAGGGGGTACCAAGAGACCCAGTACTTC	CASSRGYQETQYF
TRBV2	TRBJ1-1	.	.	TGTGCCAGCAAGGGGCAGGGGAACACTGAAGCTTTCTTT	CASKGQGNTEAFF
TRBV18	TRBJ1-1	.	.	TGTGCCAGCTCACAGTTTAGGACAGCGAACACTGAAGCTTTCTTT	CASSQFRTANTEAFF
TRBV10-3	TRBJ2-5	.	few	TGTGCCATCAGGAGGACAGAGCAAGAGTCGACCCAGTACTTC	CAIRRTEQESTQYF
TRBV7-9	TRBJ2-5	.	.	TGTGCCAGCAGCTTAAATAGTCATGAGACCCAGTACTTC	CASSLNSHETQYF
TRBV5-1	TRBJ2-1	TRBD2	.	TGCGCCAGCAGCTTGGTTCGGGCTAGCGGGAGGAAACACAATGAGCAGTTCTTC	CASSLVRASGRKHNEQFF
TRBV5-1	TRBJ2-1	TRBD1	.	TGCGCCAGCAGGGGGACAGGGGCTCGCGGTGAGCAGTTCTTC	CASRGTGARGEQFF
TRBV4-1	TRBJ2-1	.	.	TGCGCCAGCAGCCGCGGACTAAGCTCCTACAATGAGCAGTTCTTC	CASSRGLSSYNEQFF
TRBV5-6	TRBJ1-2	.	few	TGTGCCAGCAGCTTGGTTGGCAGTCGCTACACCTTC	CASSLVGSRYTF
TRBV27	TRBJ1-5	.	.	TGTGCCAGCAGTTTACTCCCAGGGGACAGCAATCAGCCCCAGCATTTT	CASSLLPGDSNQPQHF
TRBV7-2	TRBJ1-2	.	.	TGTGCCAGCAGCCGGCGGTCCTGGGATGGCTACACCTTC	CASSRRSWDGYTF
TRBV24-1	TRBJ1-6	.	.	TGTGCCACCAGTGATTTGCCCTGGGTAGCTACTTCACCCCTCCACTTT	CATSDLPWVATSPLHF
TRBV5-5	TRBJ1-2	TRBD1	.	TGTGCCAGCAGATTGACAGGGGGCCATGGCTACACCTTC	CASRLTGGHGYTF
TRBV5-1	TRBJ1-5	.	.	TGCGCCAGCAGCTTGGGGGGTGGCGAGGGTCAGCCCCAGCATTTT	CASSLGGGEGQPQHF